The entry below describes one T cell receptor beta chain. Its antigen is as yet unknown. Stimulation used about 9.2 ug/mL lysate from CMV-infected fibroblasts. Sorted nonresponding memory CD4+ T cells were CD40L-negative, CD69-negative, CD45RO-high. The sample is drawn from a study of persistence of HIV-infected CD4 T cells. Sequencing used immunoSEQ version 4 in survey mode. Template was genomic DNA at around 10 ng/uL, with up to 1 ug used per sample. Data came from immunoSEQ multiplex PCR; TCRdb stores just in-frame clones and leaves some out. The sample includes about 28,000 clones, roughly four fifths seen only once; the top ten take roughly 4.8%. The length of the CDR3 is 16 residues. The germline gives CDR1 SGHAT, CDR2 FQDESV (reference sequence). V trimming: 0 bases; J trimming: 2 bases; junction bases outside the gene matches: 3.

This receptor was identified in an adult man with HIV who was CMV-seropositive. The chain has TRBV11-1 and TRBJ2-1; TRBD1 matches 8 bases. The sample was CD4+ T cells sorted from PBMCs after roughly 18-hour stimulation, taken from a patient who received antiretroviral therapy. CDR3 DNA: TGTGCCAGCAGCTTAGCGTCAGGGGGCCCCTACAATGAGCAGTTCTTC. It translates to CASSLASGGPYNEQFF.